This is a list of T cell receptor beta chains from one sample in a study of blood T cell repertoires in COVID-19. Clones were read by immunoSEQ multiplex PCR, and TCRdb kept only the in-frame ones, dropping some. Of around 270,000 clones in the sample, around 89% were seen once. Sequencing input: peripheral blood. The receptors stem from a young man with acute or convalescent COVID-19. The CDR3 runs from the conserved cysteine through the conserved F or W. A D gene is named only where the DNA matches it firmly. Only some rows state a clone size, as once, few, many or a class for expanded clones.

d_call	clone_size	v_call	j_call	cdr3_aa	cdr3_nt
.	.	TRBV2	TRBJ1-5	CASSAYGPQHF	TGTGCCAGCAGTGCCTATGGGCCCCAGCATTTT
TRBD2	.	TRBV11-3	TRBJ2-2	CASTLTSGSNTGELFF	TGTGCCTCAACTCTGACTAGCGGGTCGAACACCGGGGAGCTGTTTTTT
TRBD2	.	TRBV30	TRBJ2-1	CAWRRPGTSGSIEQFF	TGTGCCTGGAGGAGGCCGGGGACTAGCGGGAGCATTGAGCAGTTCTTC
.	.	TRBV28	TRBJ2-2	CASQSGELFF	TGTGCCAGCCAATCCGGGGAGCTGTTTTTT
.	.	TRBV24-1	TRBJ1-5	CATSGGHNQPQHF	TGTGCCACCAGTGGAGGTCACAATCAGCCCCAGCATTTT
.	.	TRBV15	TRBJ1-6	CATSRERGPGSPLHF	TGTGCCACCAGCAGAGAAAGGGGCCCGGGTTCACCCCTCCACTTT
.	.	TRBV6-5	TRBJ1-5	CASTFSNQPQHF	TGTGCCAGCACGTTTAGCAATCAGCCCCAGCATTTT
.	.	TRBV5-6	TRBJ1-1	CASSLGRLISAFF	TGTGCCAGCAGCTTGGGGCGGCTCATCTCAGCTTTCTTT
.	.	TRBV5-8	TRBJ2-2	CASSRQAGGELFF	TGTGCCAGCAGCCGTCAGGCGGGCGGGGAGCTGTTTTTT
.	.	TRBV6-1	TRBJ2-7	CASSEYRDIYEQYF	TGTGCCAGCAGTGAATACAGGGACATCTACGAGCAGTACTTC
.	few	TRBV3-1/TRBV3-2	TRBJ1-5	CASSQTRNQPQHF	TGTGCCAGCAGCCAAACCCGGAATCAGCCCCAGCATTTT
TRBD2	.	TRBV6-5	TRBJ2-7	CASSRSGRAYEQYF	TGTGCCAGCAGTCGTAGCGGGAGGGCCTACGAGCAGTACTTC
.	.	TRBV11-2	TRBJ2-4	CASTRDWQRVGPKNIQYF	TGTGCCAGCACCCGGGACTGGCAAAGGGTGGGGCCCAAAAACATTCAGTACTTC
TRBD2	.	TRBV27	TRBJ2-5	CASSPGLAASQTQYF	TGTGCCAGCAGCCCGGGACTAGCGGCTTCACAGACCCAGTACTTC
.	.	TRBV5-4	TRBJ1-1	CASSPRAGRDTEAFF	TGTGCCAGCAGCCCCCGGGCAGGGAGGGATACTGAAGCTTTCTTT
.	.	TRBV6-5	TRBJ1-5	CATLLSRVPQPQHF	TGTGCCACCCTGCTCTCCAGGGTGCCCCAGCCCCAGCATTTT
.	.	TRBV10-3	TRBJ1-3	CAINGGFGNTIYF	TGTGCCATCAACGGGGGATTTGGAAACACCATATATTTT
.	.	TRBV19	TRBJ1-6	CASSAAGRFRYNSPLHF	TGTGCCAGTAGTGCGGCGGGACGGTTTCGCTATAATTCACCCCTCCACTTT
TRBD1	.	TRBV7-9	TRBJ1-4	CASSPPTGSTNEKLFF	TGTGCCAGCAGCCCCCCGACAGGGTCCACTAATGAAAAACTGTTTTTT
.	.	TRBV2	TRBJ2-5	CASRGLLRRETQYF	TGTGCCAGCAGGGGACTGTTAAGGAGGGAGACCCAGTACTTC
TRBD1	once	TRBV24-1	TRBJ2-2	CATRGTGESGELFF	TGTGCCACCCGCGGGACAGGGGAATCCGGGGAGCTGTTTTTT
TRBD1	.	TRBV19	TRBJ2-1	CASSIVGQDNEQFF	TGTGCCAGTAGTATAGTAGGACAGGACAATGAGCAGTTCTTC
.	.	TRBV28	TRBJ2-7	CASSLPGFEQYF	TGTGCCAGCAGTTTACCAGGGTTCGAGCAGTACTTC
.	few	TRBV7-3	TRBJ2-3	CASSSTAGTDTQYF	TGTGCCAGCAGCTCTACGGCAGGGACAGATACGCAGTATTTT
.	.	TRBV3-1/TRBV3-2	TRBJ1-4	CASSQMLRANEKLFF	TGTGCCAGCAGCCAAATGCTCAGGGCGAATGAAAAACTGTTTTTT
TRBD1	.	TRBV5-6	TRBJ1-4	CASSSAGTANEKLFF	TGTGCCAGCAGCAGCGCCGGGACAGCAAATGAAAAACTGTTTTTT
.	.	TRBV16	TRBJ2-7	CASSPAGYYEQYF	TGTGCCAGCAGCCCAGCAGGATACTACGAGCAGTACTTC
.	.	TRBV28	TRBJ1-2	CASSVHMYGYTF	TGTGCCAGCAGCGTACACATGTATGGCTACACCTTC
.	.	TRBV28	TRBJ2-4	CASSPRVAKNIQYF	TGTGCCAGCAGCCCGCGCGTGGCCAAAAACATTCAGTACTTC
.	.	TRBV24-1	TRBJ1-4	CATSDTDNWENEKLFF	TGTGCCACCAGTGATACGGACAACTGGGAAAATGAAAAACTGTTTTTT
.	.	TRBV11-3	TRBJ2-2	CASSLGSANTGELFF	TGTGCCAGCAGCTTAGGTTCGGCGAACACCGGGGAGCTGTTTTTT